Sequencing of this T cell receptor beta chain was carried out in a study of T cells after posttransplantation cyclophosphamide. The table came from immunoSEQ multiplex PCR; TCRdb's copy has only in-frame clones and leaves some out. This repertoire holds tens of thousands of clones, and none appear only once. Germline CDR1 and CDR2: GTSNPN and SVGIG (reference sequence). Losses at the gene ends were 0 bases for V and 8 bases for J; bases not matched to a gene: 6. The CDR3 has 15 residues. This clone has a count of ten or more. The sample taken for sequencing was PBMCs. The chain combines TRBV30 with TRBJ2-1; 11 nucleotides agree with TRBD1. The clonotype comes from a man aged 40-50 years in good health, CMV-negative, and a related stem cell transplant donor. The CDR3 DNA reads as TGTGCCTGGAGTGTGGACAGGGGGCTGAAGGATGAGCAGTTCTTC. As protein: CAWSVDRGLKDEQFF.